This T cell receptor (beta chain) derives from a study of patients and donors after allogeneic stem cell transplantation. TCRdb fed the RT-PCR reads into MiXCR, producing one record per CDR3 protein. Of roughly 940,000 distinct CDR3 sequences listed, approximately 19% are singletons. A few counts support this clonotype. Germline lookup yields CDR1 DFQATT and CDR2 SNEGSKA (reference sequence). This CDR3 contains 14 residues. With V trimmed by 3 bases and J by 2 bases, 3 bases remained unmatched. The sequenced material came from blood, either unsorted or a sorted T cell fraction (not recorded which). This sequence joins TRBV20-1 and TRBJ2-1; 8 positions match TRBD2. This TCR was recovered from a human donor who was either an allogeneic HSCT recipient or a stem cell or donor lymphocyte infusion donor (not recorded which). It is not recorded whose cells these are; they may come from a transplant donor. CDR3 region: CSARPGGTYNEQFF. CDR3 DNA: TGCAGTGCTAGGCCGGGGGGGACCTACAATGAGCAGTTCTTC.